This TCR beta chain stems from a study of blood T cell repertoires in COVID-19 (dated by TCRdb to about 2020). General notes on the study: Samples from collaborators originated in the United States, Italy and Spain and spanned both the acute and convalescent phases of COVID-19. The material from the prospective study consisted of cDNA or gDNA derived from T cells, B-cell-depleted T cells, or PBMCs. Deeply sampled blood TCRbeta repertoires from subjects exposed to, actively infected with, or recovered from COVID-19 were included in the dataset. The repertoires were made available in a free public database intended to serve as a resource for research on the immune response to SARS-CoV-2. Samples came from the ongoing ImmuneRACE study (first 160 participants) plus 1,254 subjects from 6 global collaborators. A de-identified subject ID, COVID-19 status, age in years and sex were almost always included in the sample metadata. Where available, HLA class I and class II types were taken from metadata supplied by the sample provider and were not determined by assay-based typing.

Whole blood was collected in K2EDTA tubes by collaborating institutions according to the institutions' own protocols. For TCRbeta analysis, collaborators shipped samples in one of three forms: frozen whole blood, isolated PBMCs, or DNA extracted from either of those sample types. A remark on this clone: Its antigen remains undetermined. No base quality values were provided; no much bigger clone lies one nucleotide off.

V and J lose 5 bases and 5 bases, and a span of 13 bases separates them. The CDR3 covers 15 residues, taking in both the cysteine and the phenylalanine. The DNA shown is the 45-base CDR3, in frame from base 1. From the germline V gene (reference sequence), CDR1 is SEHNR and CDR2 is FQNEAQ. The immunoSEQ Assay, a bias-controlled multiplex PCR, was used to amplify TCRbeta CDR3 regions from genomic DNA. The paper's processing steps were these. Nucleated cell counts per sample were estimated from amplification of reference gene primers within the assay. To quantify the absolute abundance of each unique TCRbeta CDR3 rearrangement, sequence reads were collapsed and filtered. For each sample, productive Simpson clonality was calculated by taking the square root of Simpson's diversity index across productive rearrangements. TCRdb limited this immuneACCESS table to in-frame rearrangements with V and J called. A share of clones is missing; checked studies link under half to unresolved V genes, and the rest is unexplained. From that table come the V and J calls and clone size; the DNA was used to work out D and trimming. In this sample the table shows roughly 250,000 clones, 65% to 85% of which occur a single time. The ten largest make up over 3% of the sample.

Study-level results and caveats: The amount of clinical and demographic metadata varied by source and participant and was provided uncurated.

Sequenced input: peripheral blood. This sequence originates from a woman in her thirties or forties with active or convalescent COVID-19. The chain is encoded by TRBV7-9 joined to TRBJ1-6; matching of 6 bases hints at TRBD1 as the D gene. The nucleotide sequence reads as follows: TGTGCCAGCAGCCCCACAGGGTTGGATAATTCACCCCTCCACTTT. Its protein reads: CASSPTGLDNSPLHF.